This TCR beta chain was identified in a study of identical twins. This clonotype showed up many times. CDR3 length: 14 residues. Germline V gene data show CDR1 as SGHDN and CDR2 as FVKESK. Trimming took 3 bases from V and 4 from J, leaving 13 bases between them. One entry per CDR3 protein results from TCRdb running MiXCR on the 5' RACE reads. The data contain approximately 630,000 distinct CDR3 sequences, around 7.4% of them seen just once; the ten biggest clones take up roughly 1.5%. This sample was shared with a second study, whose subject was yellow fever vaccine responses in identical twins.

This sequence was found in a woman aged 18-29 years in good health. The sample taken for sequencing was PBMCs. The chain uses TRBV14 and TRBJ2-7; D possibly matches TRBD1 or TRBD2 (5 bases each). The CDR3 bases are TGTGCCAGCAGCCAGGGGGTTGTCAGATACGAGCAGTACTTC. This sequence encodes CASSQGVVRYEQYF.